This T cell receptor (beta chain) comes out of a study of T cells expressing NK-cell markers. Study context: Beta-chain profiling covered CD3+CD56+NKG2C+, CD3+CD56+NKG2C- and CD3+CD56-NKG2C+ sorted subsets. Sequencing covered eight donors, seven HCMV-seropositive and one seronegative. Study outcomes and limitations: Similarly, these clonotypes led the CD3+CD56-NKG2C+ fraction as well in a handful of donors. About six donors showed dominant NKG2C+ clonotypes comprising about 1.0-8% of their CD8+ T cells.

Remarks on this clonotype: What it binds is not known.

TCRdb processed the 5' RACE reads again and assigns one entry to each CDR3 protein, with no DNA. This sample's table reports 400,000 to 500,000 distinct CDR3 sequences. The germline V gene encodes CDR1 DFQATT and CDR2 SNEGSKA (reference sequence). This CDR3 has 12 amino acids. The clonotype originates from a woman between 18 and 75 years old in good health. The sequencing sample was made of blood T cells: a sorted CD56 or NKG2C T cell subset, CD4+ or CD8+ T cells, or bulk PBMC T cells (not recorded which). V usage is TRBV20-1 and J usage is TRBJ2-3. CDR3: CSARLSTDTQYF.